This T cell receptor (beta chain) was recorded in a study of T-cell memory formation after mild COVID-19 (dated by TCRdb to about 2021). Turning to the overall study: TCR sequence clusters from the two donors were largely donor specific. Longitudinal TCRalpha and TCRbeta repertoire sequencing tracked T-cell clones expanding and contracting after mild COVID-19 in two donors. Two young, previously healthy adult volunteers, one female and one male, were included in the cohort.

PBMCs were isolated by Ficoll-Paque density gradient centrifugation. A distance of 11 bases separates the germline ends of V and J, which lose 4 bases and 1 base respectively. CDR1 and CDR2 are drawn from the germline V gene: SGHRS, YFSETQ. Including cysteine and phenylalanine, the CDR3 has 14 amino acids. CDR3 DNA only is kept here, 42 bases in frame from base 1. TCRdb names Illumina NovaSeq 6000 as the instrument used. cDNA libraries for TCRalpha and TCRbeta were prepared by 5'RACE using constant-segment primers, with sample barcodes and unique molecular identifiers added. RNA was extracted from every sample with Trizol reagent. Amplification of the libraries took two PCR steps, and the second step added a second sample barcode plus Illumina TruSeq adapters. Libraries were sequenced on an Illumina NovaSeq with 2 x 150 bp paired-end reads. On the authors' methods: With migec v1.2.7, reads were demultiplexed and then collapsed into UMI-guided consensus sequences. Using mixcr v2.1.11, UMI consensuses were aligned to TRA and TRB V and J templates and then assembled into clonotypes. A clonotype was counted as expanded or contracted only if both edgeR and NoisET called the change significant, with noise models trained on biological replicates. For edgeR calls, a false discovery rate-adjusted p below 0.01 and a log2 fold-change threshold of 1 were applied. As an exploratory analysis of dynamics, PCA with hierarchical clustering was applied to max-normalized trajectories of the 1000 most abundant clonotypes. The CD4 or CD8 phenotype of responding clones was assigned using the separately sequenced CD4+ and CD8+ repertoires. The public reads were quality trimmed at Q25 with fastp and then assembled into clones with MiXCR by TCRdb, keeping productive beta chains. When rows share a CDR3 protein, they turn into one entry using the most common DNA and genes. The V and J calls were not made by the authors but by TCRdb's processing. The sample table holds some 180,000 distinct CDR3 sequences, of which around 18% were seen once. Of the sample, 3.9% is held by the ten largest clones.

This clonotype was seen more than once but under ten times. The clone's antigen remains unknown. Base qualities are not provided; no much larger clone lies one nucleotide away. What the work shows at the level of the full study, not this receptor alone: The detection of some responding clones in pre-infection memory suggests that pre-existing cross-reactive memory T cells joined the SARS-CoV-2 response. Balanced CD4/CD8 phenotypes were observed for clones contracting from day 15 to 85, whereas a bias towards CD4+ was observed for a second wave of clones expanding from day 15 to 37. Contracting CD4+ clones were found mainly in CM and EM memory subsets, while CD8+ clones were enriched in EMRA. SARS-CoV-2 specificity was not confirmed for the second-wave clones peaking on day 37. The study covered only a couple of mild cases, and larger cohorts including severe cases with pre-infection samples were considered necessary.

The V gene is TRBV5-1 and the J gene is TRBJ1-1, with TRBD1 as a weak D call on 5 bases. Sequenced input: PBMCs or a T cell subset sorted from them (not recorded which). The source of this sequence is a man younger than 35 who had mild COVID-19 (a few samples of this study predate the infection). The sample titles of this study are shuffled in the database, so cell type and time point are left out; the donor was told from shared clones. The encoded CDR3 is CASSRKTENTEAFF. The DNA sequence is given as TGCGCCAGCAGCAGAAAGACAGAGAACACTGAAGCTTTCTTT.